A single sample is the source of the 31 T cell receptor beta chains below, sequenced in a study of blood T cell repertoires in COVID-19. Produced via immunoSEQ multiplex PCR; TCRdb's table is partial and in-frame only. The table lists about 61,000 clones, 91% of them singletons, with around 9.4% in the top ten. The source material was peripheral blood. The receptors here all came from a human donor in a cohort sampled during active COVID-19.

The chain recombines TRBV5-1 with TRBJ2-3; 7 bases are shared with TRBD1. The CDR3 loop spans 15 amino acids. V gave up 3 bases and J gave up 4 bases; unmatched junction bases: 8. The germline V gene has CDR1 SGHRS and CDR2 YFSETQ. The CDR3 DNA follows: TGCGCCAGCAGCTCCGGACAGGTAGTGGCAGATACGCAGTATTTT. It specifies CASSSGQVVADTQYF.

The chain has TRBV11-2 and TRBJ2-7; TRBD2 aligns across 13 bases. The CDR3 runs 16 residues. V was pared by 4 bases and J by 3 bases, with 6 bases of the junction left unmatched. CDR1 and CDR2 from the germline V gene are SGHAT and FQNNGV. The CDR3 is CASSSSLAGGSYEQYF. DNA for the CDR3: TGTGCCAGCAGCTCCTCACTAGCGGGAGGGAGCTACGAGCAGTACTTC.

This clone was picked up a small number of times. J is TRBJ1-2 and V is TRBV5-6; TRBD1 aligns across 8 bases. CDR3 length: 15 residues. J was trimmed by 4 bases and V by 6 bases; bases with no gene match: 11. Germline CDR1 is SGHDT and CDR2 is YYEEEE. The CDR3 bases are TGTGCCAGCACGCTTGTAGGGCAGGGGGCCTATGGCTACACCTTC. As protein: CASTLVGQGAYGYTF. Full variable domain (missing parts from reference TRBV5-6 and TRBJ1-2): DAGVTQSPTHLIKTRGQQVTLRCSPKSGHDTVSWYQQALGQGPQFIFQYYEEEERQRGNFPDRFSGHQFPNYSSELNVNALLLGDSALYLCASTLVGQGAYGYTFGSGTRLTVV.

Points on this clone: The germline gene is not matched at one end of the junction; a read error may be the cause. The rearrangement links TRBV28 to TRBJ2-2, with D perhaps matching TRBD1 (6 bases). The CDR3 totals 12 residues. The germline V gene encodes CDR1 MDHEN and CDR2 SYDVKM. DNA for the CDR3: TGTGCCAGCGGGACAACCACCCGGGAGCTGTTTTTT. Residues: CASGTTTRELFF.

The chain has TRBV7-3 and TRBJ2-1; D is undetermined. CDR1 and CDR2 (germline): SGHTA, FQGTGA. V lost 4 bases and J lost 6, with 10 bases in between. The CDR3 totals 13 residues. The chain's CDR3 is CASSSNYPNEQFF. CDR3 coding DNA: TGTGCCAGCAGCTCAAACTACCCCAATGAGCAGTTCTTC.

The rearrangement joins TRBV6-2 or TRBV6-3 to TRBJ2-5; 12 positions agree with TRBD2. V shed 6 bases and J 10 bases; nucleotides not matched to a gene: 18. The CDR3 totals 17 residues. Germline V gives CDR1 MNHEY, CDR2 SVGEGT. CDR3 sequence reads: CASSTPLAGGLVGGQYF. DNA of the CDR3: TGTGCCAGCAGCACCCCACTAGCGGGGGGCCTGGTGGGGGGCCAGTACTTC.

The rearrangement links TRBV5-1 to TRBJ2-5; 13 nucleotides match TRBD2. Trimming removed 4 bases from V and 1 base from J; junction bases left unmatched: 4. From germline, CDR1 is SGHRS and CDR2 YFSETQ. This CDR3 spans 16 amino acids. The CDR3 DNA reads TGCGCCAGCAGCCCGCGGACTAGCGGGAGCCAAGAGACCCAGTACTTC. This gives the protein CASSPRTSGSQETQYF.

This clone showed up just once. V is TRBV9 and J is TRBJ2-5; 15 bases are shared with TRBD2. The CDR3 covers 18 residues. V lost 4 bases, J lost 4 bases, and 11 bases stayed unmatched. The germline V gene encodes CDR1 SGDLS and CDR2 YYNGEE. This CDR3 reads CASSPSRTSGGVGETQYF. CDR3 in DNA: TGTGCCAGCAGCCCCTCCCGGACTAGCGGGGGGGTGGGAGAGACCCAGTACTTC.

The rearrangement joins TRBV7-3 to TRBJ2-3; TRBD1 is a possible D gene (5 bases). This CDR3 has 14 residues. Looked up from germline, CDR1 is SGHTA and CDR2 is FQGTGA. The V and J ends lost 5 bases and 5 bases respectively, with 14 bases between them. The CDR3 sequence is CASSPRGSGDTQYF. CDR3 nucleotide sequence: TGTGCCAGCAGCCCTAGGGGATCAGGAGATACGCAGTATTTT.

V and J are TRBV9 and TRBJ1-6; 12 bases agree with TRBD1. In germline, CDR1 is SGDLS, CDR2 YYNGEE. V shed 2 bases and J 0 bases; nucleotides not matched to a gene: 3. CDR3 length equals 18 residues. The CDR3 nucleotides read TGTGCCAGCAGCGTGGGACAGGGGGCCAGCTCCTATAATTCACCCCTCCACTTT. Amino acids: CASSVGQGASSYNSPLHF.

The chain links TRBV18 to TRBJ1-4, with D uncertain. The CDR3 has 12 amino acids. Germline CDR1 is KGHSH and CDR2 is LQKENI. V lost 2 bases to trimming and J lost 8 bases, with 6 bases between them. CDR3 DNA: TGTGCCAGCTCACCAGCCGGGGAAAAACTGTTTTTT. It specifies CASSPAGEKLFF.

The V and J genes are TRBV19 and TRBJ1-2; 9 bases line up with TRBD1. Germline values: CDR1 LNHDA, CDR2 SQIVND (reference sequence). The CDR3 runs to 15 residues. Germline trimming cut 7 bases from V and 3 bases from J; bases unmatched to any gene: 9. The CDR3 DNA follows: TGTGCCAGTAAACCGAACAGGGGGCTTCACTATGGCTACACCTTC. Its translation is CASKPNRGLHYGYTF.

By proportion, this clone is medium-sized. The DNA of the CDR3 is TGTGCCAGCAGCTTAGCCCCCTTGAACACTGAAGCTTTCTTT. Amino acid sequence: CASSLAPLNTEAFF. V usage is TRBV7-6 and J usage is TRBJ1-1, with D uncertain. This CDR3 comprises 14 residues. Germline V gene data show CDR1 as SGHVS and CDR2 as FNYEAQ. V lost 0 bases, J lost 0 bases, and 5 bases lay in between.

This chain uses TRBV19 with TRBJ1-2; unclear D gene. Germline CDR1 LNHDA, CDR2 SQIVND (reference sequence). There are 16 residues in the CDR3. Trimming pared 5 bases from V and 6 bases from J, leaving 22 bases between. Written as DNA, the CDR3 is TGTGCCAGTAGTGTCCCGTGGAGGGCAATCTTGGATGGCTACACCTTC. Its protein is CASSVPWRAILDGYTF.

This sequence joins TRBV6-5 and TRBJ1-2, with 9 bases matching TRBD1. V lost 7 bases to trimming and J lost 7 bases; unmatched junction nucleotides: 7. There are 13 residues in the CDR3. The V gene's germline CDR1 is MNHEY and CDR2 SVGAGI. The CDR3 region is CASITGTGPGYTF. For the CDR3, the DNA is TGTGCCAGCATTACCGGGACAGGGCCTGGCTACACCTTC.

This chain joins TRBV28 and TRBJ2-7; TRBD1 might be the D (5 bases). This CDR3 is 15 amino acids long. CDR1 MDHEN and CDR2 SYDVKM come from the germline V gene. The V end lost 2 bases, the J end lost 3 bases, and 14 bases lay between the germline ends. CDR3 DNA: TGTGCCAGCAGTTTAGGGGCCGCGCAGGGCTACGAGCAGTACTTC. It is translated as CASSLGAAQGYEQYF.

CDR3 coding DNA: TGTGCCAGCAGTCCCCCCCGGACAGGGCGGTACGAGCAGTACTTC. It codes for CASSPPRTGRYEQYF. The chain combines TRBV6-6 with TRBJ2-7; 8 bases are shared with TRBD1. The CDR3 is 15 residues long. V shed 5 bases and J 4 bases; nucleotides not matched to a gene: 10. Germline CDR1 reads MNHNY; CDR2 reads SVGAGI (reference sequence).

This CDR3 is CSARGGISTEQYF. As DNA, the CDR3 is TGCAGCGCGAGGGGCGGGATATCTACCGAGCAGTACTTC. The V and J genes are TRBV29-1 and TRBJ2-7; the D gene is possibly TRBD2 (6 bases). The CDR3 spans 13 residues. Deletions cut 7 bases from V and 6 bases from J, with 19 bases between. Per the germline V gene, CDR1 is SQVTM and CDR2 is ANQGSEA.

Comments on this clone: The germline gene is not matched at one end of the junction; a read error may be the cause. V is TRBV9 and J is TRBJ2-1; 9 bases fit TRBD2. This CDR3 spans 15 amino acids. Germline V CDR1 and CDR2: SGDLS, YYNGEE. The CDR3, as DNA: TGTGCCAGCGGGGTAGCGGGGGATATATACAATGAACAGTTCTTC. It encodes CASGVAGDIYNEQFF.

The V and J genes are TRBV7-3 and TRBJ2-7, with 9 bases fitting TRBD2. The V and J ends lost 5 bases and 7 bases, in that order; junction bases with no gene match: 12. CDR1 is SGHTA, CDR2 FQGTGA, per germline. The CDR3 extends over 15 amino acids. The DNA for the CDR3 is TGTGCCAGCAGCCCGGTACTAGCGGGCCTGGGGGAGCAGTACTTC. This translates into CASSPVLAGLGEQYF.

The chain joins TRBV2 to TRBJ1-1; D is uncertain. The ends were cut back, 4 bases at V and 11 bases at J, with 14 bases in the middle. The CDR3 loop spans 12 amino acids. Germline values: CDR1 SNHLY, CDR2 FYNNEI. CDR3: CASSGNSRWAFF. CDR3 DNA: TGTGCCAGCAGTGGTAACTCCCGATGGGCTTTCTTT.

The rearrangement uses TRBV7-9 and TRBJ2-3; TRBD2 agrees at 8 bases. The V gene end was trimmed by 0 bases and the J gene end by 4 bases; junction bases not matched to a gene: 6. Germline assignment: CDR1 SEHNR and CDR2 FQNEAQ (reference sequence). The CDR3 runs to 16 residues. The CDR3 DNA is TGTGCCAGCAGCTTAGCGACTAGCGCGCTGTCAGATACGCAGTATTTT. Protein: CASSLATSALSDTQYF.

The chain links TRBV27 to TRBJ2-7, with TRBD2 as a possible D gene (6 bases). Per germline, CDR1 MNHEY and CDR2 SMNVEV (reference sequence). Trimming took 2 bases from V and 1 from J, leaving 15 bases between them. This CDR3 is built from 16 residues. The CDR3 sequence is CASSLAGLRGSYEQYF. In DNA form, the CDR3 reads TGTGCCAGCAGTTTAGCGGGACTTAGGGGATCCTACGAGCAGTACTTC.

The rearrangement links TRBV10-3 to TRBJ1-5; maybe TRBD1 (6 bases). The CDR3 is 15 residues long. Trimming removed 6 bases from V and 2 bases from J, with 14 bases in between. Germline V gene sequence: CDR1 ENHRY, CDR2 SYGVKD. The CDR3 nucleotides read TGTGCCATCAGCCGGGGCGAGGGGGGCAATCAGCCCCAGCATTTT. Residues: CAISRGEGGNQPQHF.

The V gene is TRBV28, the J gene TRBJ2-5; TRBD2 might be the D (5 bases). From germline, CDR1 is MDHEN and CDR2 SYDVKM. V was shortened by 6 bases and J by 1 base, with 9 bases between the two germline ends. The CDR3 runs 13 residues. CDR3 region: CASRASSQETQYF. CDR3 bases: TGTGCCAGCAGGGCTAGCAGCCAAGAGACCCAGTACTTC.

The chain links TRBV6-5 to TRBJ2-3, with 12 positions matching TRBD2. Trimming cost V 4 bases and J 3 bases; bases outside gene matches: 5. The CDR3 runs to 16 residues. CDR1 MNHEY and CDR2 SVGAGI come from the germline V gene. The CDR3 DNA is TGTGCCAGCAGTTCCCCGGGACTAGCGGGTACAGATACGCAGTATTTT. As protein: CASSSPGLAGTDTQYF.

The CDR3 DNA reads TGTGCCAGCAGCGTAGAGGTGGGGACTAGCGGGAGGAATGAGCAGTTCTTC. Protein: CASSVEVGTSGRNEQFF. The chain uses TRBV9 and TRBJ2-1, with TRBD2 matching over 15 bases. The J segment lost 7 bases and the V segment lost 0 bases, leaving 5 bases of the junction unmatched. The CDR3 loop spans 17 amino acids. CDR1 and CDR2 (germline): SGDLS, YYNGEE. Complete variable domain (other parts from reference TRBV9 and TRBJ2-1): DSGVTQTPKHLITATGQRVTLRCSPRSGDLSVYWYQQSLDQGLQFLIQYYNGEERAKGNILERFSAQQFPDLHSELNLSSLELGDSALYFCASSVEVGTSGRNEQFFGPGTRLTVL.

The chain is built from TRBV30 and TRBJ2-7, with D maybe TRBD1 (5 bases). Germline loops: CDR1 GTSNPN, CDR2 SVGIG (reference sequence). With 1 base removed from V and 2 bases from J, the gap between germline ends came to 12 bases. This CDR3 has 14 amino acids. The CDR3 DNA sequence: TGTGCCTGGAGTGCCAGCGAGACAGCCTACGAGCAGTACTTC. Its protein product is CAWSASETAYEQYF.

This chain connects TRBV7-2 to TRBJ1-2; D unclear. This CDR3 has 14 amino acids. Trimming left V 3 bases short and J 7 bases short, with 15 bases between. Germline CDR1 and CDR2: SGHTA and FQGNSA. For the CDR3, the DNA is TGTGCCAGCAGCTTCCGGGAGTCACGACGTGGCTACACCTTC. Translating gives CASSFRESRRGYTF.

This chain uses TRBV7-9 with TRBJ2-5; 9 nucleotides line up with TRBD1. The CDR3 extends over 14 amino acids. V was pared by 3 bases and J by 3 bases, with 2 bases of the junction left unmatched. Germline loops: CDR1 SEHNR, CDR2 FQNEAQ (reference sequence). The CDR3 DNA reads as TGTGCCAGCAGCTTCGGGACAGGGAAAGAGACCCAGTACTTC. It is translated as CASSFGTGKETQYF.

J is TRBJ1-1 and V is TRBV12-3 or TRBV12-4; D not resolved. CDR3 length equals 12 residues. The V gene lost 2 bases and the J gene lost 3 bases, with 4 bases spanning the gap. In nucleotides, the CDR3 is TGTGCCAGCAGTTTACATTACACTGAAGCTTTCTTT. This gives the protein CASSLHYTEAFF.